These 13 T cell receptor beta chains came from one sample sequenced in a study of blood T cell repertoires in COVID-19. Assay used: immunoSEQ multiplex PCR; TCRdb lists only in-frame clones, some missing. The repertoire has roughly 100,000 clones, 87% of them found once; the top ten carry 15%. The material sequenced was peripheral blood. The receptors come from a man aged 50-59 years with acute or convalescent COVID-19.

V usage is TRBV18 and J usage is TRBJ1-1, with a possible D match to TRBD1 (5 bases). The germline CDR1 and CDR2 sequences are KGHSH and LQKENI. The germline V and J ends were trimmed by 3 bases and 2 bases, with 7 bases remaining between them. The CDR3 length is 13 residues. CDR3: CASSPGGNTEAFF. CDR3 sequence (DNA): TGTGCCAGCTCACCCGGGGGAAACACTGAAGCTTTCTTT.

The chain employs TRBV5-5 and TRBJ2-1; maybe TRBD1 (6 bases). V was trimmed by 4 bases and J by 0 bases, leaving 8 bases between them. Germline V gives CDR1 SGHKS, CDR2 YYEKEE (reference sequence). The CDR3 runs 14 residues. For the CDR3, the DNA is TGTGCCAGCAGCCCGGACAGCTCCTACAATGAGCAGTTCTTC. It yields the protein CASSPDSSYNEQFF.

The V gene is TRBV5-4, the J gene TRBJ1-2, with D possibly matching TRBD1 (5 bases). Germline-derived CDR1 and CDR2 are SGHNT and YYREEE (reference sequence). The germline V and J ends were trimmed by 0 bases and 2 bases, with 8 bases remaining between them. CDR3 length equals 14 residues. CDR3 residues: CASSLGQGNYGYTF. The DNA for the CDR3 is TGTGCCAGCAGCTTGGGCCAGGGAAACTATGGCTACACCTTC.

This clone has more than one count but fewer than ten. CDR3: CASSWTGKDEQYF. CDR3 DNA sequence: TGTGCCAGCAGCTGGACAGGGAAGGACGAGCAGTACTTC. The rearrangement links TRBV5-4 to TRBJ2-7; 8 bases align to TRBD1. Germline V gene lookup returns CDR1 SGHNT and CDR2 YYREEE (reference sequence). V lost 3 bases to trimming and J lost 5 bases; unmatched junction nucleotides: 4. There are 13 residues in the CDR3.

This clone was seen a handful of times. Here the CDR3 DNA reads TGCGCCAGCAGCTTCCAGGGAGGTTTAGGCGAGCAGTACTTC. It encodes CASSFQGGLGEQYF. This sequence joins TRBV5-1 and TRBJ2-7; the D gene is possibly TRBD2 (6 bases). This CDR3 contains 14 residues. Germline-derived CDR1 and CDR2 are SGHRS and YFSETQ. V was trimmed by 2 bases and J by 6 bases, leaving 15 bases between them.

This chain joins TRBV7-2 and TRBJ2-1; D perhaps matches TRBD2 (5 bases). This CDR3 is 15 amino acids long. The V gene's germline CDR1 is SGHTA and CDR2 FQGNSA. Trimming took off 1 base at V and 6 bases at J, with 13 bases between the two ends. In DNA, the CDR3 is TGTGCCAGCAGCTTAGGACCGGGGTGGGGCAATGAGCAGTTCTTC. It translates to CASSLGPGWGNEQFF.

V and J are TRBV19 and TRBJ2-6; 10 nucleotides match TRBD1. CDR1 and CDR2 from the germline V gene are LNHDA and SQIVND (reference sequence). CDR3 length: 17 residues. Trimming cost V 3 bases and J 2 bases; bases outside gene matches: 4. Written as DNA, the CDR3 is TGTGCCAGTAGTATGGGGACAGGGGTACCTGGGGCCAACGTCCTGACTTTC. Protein: CASSMGTGVPGANVLTF.

The rearrangement links TRBV3-1 (or the pseudogene TRBV3-2) to TRBJ2-7; 11 nucleotides agree with TRBD2. V lost 0 bases to trimming and J lost 6 bases; unmatched junction nucleotides: 4. The CDR3 has 15 residues. Germline values: CDR1 LGHDT, CDR2 YNNKEL (reference sequence). The CDR3 is CASSQEELAGVEQYF. CDR3 coding DNA: TGTGCCAGCAGCCAAGAAGAACTAGCGGGAGTCGAGCAGTACTTC.

V and J are TRBV4-1 and TRBJ2-7; 10 bases align to TRBD1. The CDR3 runs 15 residues. Looked up from germline, CDR1 is MGHRA and CDR2 is YSYEKL. V shed 1 base and J 3 bases; nucleotides not matched to a gene: 3. The CDR3 sequence is CASSQGGQGDYEQYF. The DNA of the CDR3 is TGCGCCAGCAGCCAAGGTGGACAGGGGGACTACGAGCAGTACTTC.

V is TRBV3-1 (or the pseudogene TRBV3-2) and J is TRBJ2-1, with 8 bases that match TRBD2. Germline assignment: CDR1 LGHDT and CDR2 YNNKEL (reference sequence). Germline trimming cut 4 bases from V and 6 bases from J; bases unmatched to any gene: 8. There are 15 residues in the CDR3. The CDR3 DNA sequence: TGTGCCAGCAGCCTTCCTTTCGGGGGGGTCAATGAGCAGTTCTTC. Its protein product is CASSLPFGGVNEQFF.

V is TRBV7-9 and J is TRBJ2-1, with 9 bases aligning to TRBD1. CDR1 SEHNR and CDR2 FQNEAQ come from the germline V gene (reference sequence). V lost 5 bases to trimming and J lost 6 bases; unmatched junction nucleotides: 14. The CDR3 totals 17 residues. The CDR3 is CASSNYLRQGGSNEQFF. The DNA for the CDR3 is TGTGCCAGCAGCAACTATCTGCGACAGGGGGGGTCCAATGAGCAGTTCTTC.

J is TRBJ2-7 and V is TRBV24-1, with D tentatively TRBD2 (5 bases). Germline loops: CDR1 KGHDR, CDR2 SFDVKD. The CDR3 contains 13 residues. V lost 3 bases and J lost 4, with 9 bases in between. Here the CDR3 reads CATSDADSYEQYF. In DNA form, the CDR3 reads TGTGCCACCAGTGATGCGGACTCTTACGAGCAGTACTTC.

In this sample, this clone turned up a few times. The chain links TRBV5-1 to TRBJ1-4; 9 bases are a match to TRBD1. Trimming took 3 bases from V and 4 from J; bases not matched to a gene: 1. The CDR3 sequence is 14 residues long. Germline V gives CDR1 SGHRS, CDR2 YFSETQ. This chain's CDR3 is CASSWTGDNEKLFF. For the CDR3, the DNA is TGCGCCAGCAGCTGGACAGGGGATAATGAAAAACTGTTTTTT.